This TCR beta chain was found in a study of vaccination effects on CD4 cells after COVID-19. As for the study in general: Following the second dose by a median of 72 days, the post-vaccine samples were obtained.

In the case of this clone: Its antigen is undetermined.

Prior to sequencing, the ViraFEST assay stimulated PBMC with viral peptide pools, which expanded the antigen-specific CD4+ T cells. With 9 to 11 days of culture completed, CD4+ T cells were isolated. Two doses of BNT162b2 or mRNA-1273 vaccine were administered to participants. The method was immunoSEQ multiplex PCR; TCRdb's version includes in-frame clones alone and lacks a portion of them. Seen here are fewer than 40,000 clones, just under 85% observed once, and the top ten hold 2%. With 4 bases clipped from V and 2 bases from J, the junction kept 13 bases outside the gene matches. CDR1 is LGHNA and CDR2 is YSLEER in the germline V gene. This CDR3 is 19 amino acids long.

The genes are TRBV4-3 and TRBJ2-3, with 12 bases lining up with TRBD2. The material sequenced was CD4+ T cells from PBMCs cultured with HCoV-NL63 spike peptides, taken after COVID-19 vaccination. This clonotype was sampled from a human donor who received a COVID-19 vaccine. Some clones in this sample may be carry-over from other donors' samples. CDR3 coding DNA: TGCGCCAGCAGCCCTACCGGGGGGACTAGCGGGTACCTCACAGATACGCAGTATTTT. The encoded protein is CASSPTGGTSGYLTDTQYF.